Sequencing of this T cell receptor beta chain was carried out in a study of shared clonotypes between healthy human individuals. Donors included only healthy HIV-negative adults lacking recent acute infections or vaccinations. In unsorted samples, genomic DNA was obtained using 94 million or so PBMCs. The CDR3 runs 14 residues. Germline V gene lookup returns CDR1 KGHSH and CDR2 LQKENI. Trimming removed 1 base at V and 0 bases at J, with 7 bases between. A deep-level run was used for the assay. Genomic DNA of each subset was evenly split across several immunoSEQ plates. The data were produced by immunoSEQ multiplex PCR, yet TCRdb's version contains in-frame clones alone and is incomplete. The data show about half a million clones, more than 65% seen once.

Sequencing was carried out using PBMCs. The chain employs TRBV18 and TRBJ2-7; perhaps TRBD1 as D (5 bases). The clonotype originates from a woman aged 35 to 49 in good health. Some clones in this sample may be carry-over from other donors' samples. The CDR3 is CASSPRRDSYEQYF. For the CDR3, the DNA is TGTGCCAGCTCACCACGCAGGGACTCCTACGAGCAGTACTTC.